The rows below give T cell receptor beta chains drawn from one sample of a study of shared clonotypes between healthy human individuals. Using immunoSEQ multiplex PCR, the repertoire was profiled, and TCRdb retains in-frame clones only, with some absent. This table holds approximately 2.5 million clones, over 85% found once. The sequenced material came from naive CD4+ T cells from PBMCs. The receptors were gathered from a man aged 18 to 29 in good health. Some clones in this sample may be carry-over from other donors' samples. The CDR3 runs from the conserved cysteine through the conserved F or W. A D gene is named only where the DNA matches it firmly. Clone sizes are given selectively: once, few, many, or a class where the clone is expanded.

j_call | d_call | v_call | clone_size | cdr3_nt | cdr3_aa
TRBJ1-5 | TRBD1 | TRBV5-1 | - | TGCGCCAGCAGCTTGACAGGGGGCTTGGGTCAGCCCCAGCATTTT | CASSLTGGLGQPQHF
TRBJ1-2 | TRBD1 | TRBV10-3 | few | TGTGCCATCAGTGTCACAGGGGGCGAAGATGGCTACACCTTC | CAISVTGGEDGYTF
TRBJ2-2 | - | TRBV28 | - | TGTGCCAGCCGACAGGGTATTGGCGGGACTTCCCCCGGGGAGCTGTTTTTT | CASRQGIGGTSPGELFF
TRBJ1-3 | - | TRBV28 | - | TGTGCCAGCAGTTTATTGCCGGGGAGCGGAAACACCATATATTTT | CASSLLPGSGNTIYF
TRBJ2-7 | - | TRBV5-1 | - | TGCGCCAGCAGCTTGGGCGACAAACCCTACGAGCAGTACTTC | CASSLGDKPYEQYF
TRBJ2-6 | - | TRBV23-1 | - | TGCGCCAGCAATTCAAGTGGGTCCTGTTACTCTGGGGCCAACGTCCTGACTTTC | CASNSSGSCYSGANVLTF
TRBJ1-2 | TRBD1 | TRBV19 | - | TGTGCCAGTAGTATATCTGGCACAGGGGGCAAGGTCTATGGCTACACCTTC | CASSISGTGGKVYGYTF
TRBJ2-1 | TRBD1 | TRBV28 | - | TGTGCCAGCACTCCTTTGGGACAGGGGAACAATGAGCAGTTCTTC | CASTPLGQGNNEQFF
TRBJ1-1 | TRBD1 | TRBV7-6 | - | TGTGCCAGCAGCTTTTCGACAGGGGACACTGAAGCTTTCTTT | CASSFSTGDTEAFF
TRBJ1-1 | - | TRBV5-1 | - | TGCGCCAGCAGCTTGATATGGGAATCCGCTGAAGCTTTCTTT | CASSLIWESAEAFF
TRBJ2-1 | TRBD1 | TRBV19 | - | TGTGCCAGTAGCGCTCCGGGACAGGGGTGGTATGAGCAGTTCTTC | CASSAPGQGWYEQFF
TRBJ1-1 | - | TRBV6-1 | - | TGTGCCAGCAGTAGGGGGTTGGGCACTGAAGCTTTCTTT | CASSRGLGTEAFF
TRBJ2-7 | TRBD1 | TRBV30 | - | TGTGCCTGGAGTTTGGACAGGGGTTACGAGCAGTACTTC | CAWSLDRGYEQYF
TRBJ2-1 | - | TRBV7-8 | - | TGTGCCAGCAGCCCCGAGGGACACGAGCAGTTCTTC | CASSPEGHEQFF
TRBJ1-3 | - | TRBV6-5 | - | TGTGCCAGCAGCCGTCCGGGGGCAATCGACACCATATATTTT | CASSRPGAIDTIYF
TRBJ2-7 | - | TRBV7-9 | - | TGTGCCAGCAGCTATATAGTGTGGGGGGAGTCCTACGAGCAGTACTTC | CASSYIVWGESYEQYF
TRBJ1-2 | - | TRBV27 | - | TGTGCCAGCAGTTTCATATCCACAGGGAACAGGGTCTATGGCTACACCTTC | CASSFISTGNRVYGYTF
TRBJ1-1 | - | TRBV7-2 | few | TGTGCCAGCAGCTCGTGGAATGAAGCTTTCTTT | CASSSWNEAFF
TRBJ2-3 | - | TRBV7-2 | - | TGTGCCAGCAGCTTAGAAGGGACTACAGATACGCAGTATTTT | CASSLEGTTDTQYF
TRBJ2-5 | TRBD2 | TRBV7-9 | - | TGTGCCAGCATAAACGGGACTAGCGGGAGGGGAGAGACCCAGTACTTC | CASINGTSGRGETQYF
TRBJ2-1 | TRBD1 | TRBV6-1 | once | TGTGCCAGCAGCCAGACAGGGGTTTATGAGCAGTTCTTC | CASSQTGVYEQFF
TRBJ1-2 | - | TRBV29-1 | - | TGCAGCGTTGAAGGAAGTGGGCAGCTCAAGAATAACTATGGCTACACCTTC | CSVEGSGQLKNNYGYTF
TRBJ2-2 | - | TRBV27 | - | TGTGCCAGCAGTCCACAGGACAGTACAAACACCGGGGAGCTGTTTTTT | CASSPQDSTNTGELFF
TRBJ1-2 | - | TRBV7-2 | - | TGTGCCAGCAGCTTATTCTCCCGGGAGGCCTATGGCTACACCTTC | CASSLFSREAYGYTF
TRBJ2-5 | - | TRBV28 | - | TGTGCCAGCAGTACTCGGACAGCCCAAGAGACCCAGTACTTC | CASSTRTAQETQYF
TRBJ2-1 | TRBD2 | TRBV6-1 | - | TGTGCCAGCAGTGAGTCAGGCCTAGCGGGAGTTCGTCGTGAGCAGTTCTTC | CASSESGLAGVRREQFF
TRBJ2-1 | TRBD2 | TRBV7-9 | - | TGTGCCAGCAGCTCCAGGGGCGGGAGGACTGCCAATGAGCAGTTCTTC | CASSSRGGRTANEQFF
TRBJ2-1 | TRBD2 | TRBV2 | - | TGTGCCAGCAGTGAAAGGGGACTAGCGGGAGTTGATGAGCAGTTCTTC | CASSERGLAGVDEQFF
TRBJ1-4 | TRBD1 | TRBV6-5 | - | TGTGCCAGCAGTCGGACAGGGGGAGACGAAAAACTGTTTTTT | CASSRTGGDEKLFF
TRBJ2-3 | - | TRBV5-1 | - | TGCGCCAGCAGCTCCCTCGGACGGACTAGCACAGATACGCAGTATTTT | CASSSLGRTSTDTQYF
TRBJ2-1 | - | TRBV11-2 | once | TGTGCCAGCAGCCCCGCGCCTTCCGGGACTTTATTAAATGAGCAGTTCTTC | CASSPAPSGTLLNEQFF
TRBJ2-1 | - | TRBV19 | - | TGTGCCAGTAGTATAGGGCAGGGAGTAAACAATGAGCAGTTCTTC | CASSIGQGVNNEQFF
TRBJ2-5 | - | TRBV19 | - | TGTGCCAGTAGTCTCCGAGGGCCGGTCAAAGAGACCCAGTACTTC | CASSLRGPVKETQYF
TRBJ2-2 | TRBD2 | TRBV5-6 | - | TGTGCCAGCAGCTCGGGTTTAGCGGGAGGGCGGACCGGGGAGCTGTTTTTT | CASSSGLAGGRTGELFF
TRBJ1-2 | - | TRBV28 | - | TGTGCCAGCAGTCAACCTGGGTCCACTGGAGGCTACACCTTC | CASSQPGSTGGYTF
TRBJ2-1 | TRBD2 | TRBV7-8 | - | TGTGCCAGCAGCTTTTATTGGACTAGCGGGGTGAGCTCCTACAATGAGCAGTTCTTC | CASSFYWTSGVSSYNEQFF
TRBJ2-7 | TRBD2 | TRBV13 | - | TGTGCCAGCAGCTTGACACCGAGCGGGCTAGCGGCGACTTACGAGCAGTACTTC | CASSLTPSGLAATYEQYF